The T cell receptor (beta chain) under discussion was sequenced for a study of T cells in Graves' hyperthyroidism and ophthalmopathy. Disease duration under 2 months; hyperthyroidism patients were aged 18 to 65. Researchers barred patients who had uncontrolled infection, other autoimmune disease, pregnancy or lactation. This CDR3 has 13 residues. Germline lookup yields CDR1 MNHEY and CDR2 SVGAGI. Losses at the gene ends were 11 bases for V and 2 bases for J; bases not matched to a gene: 5. On this clonotype itself: Its antigen is not known.

General observations from the study: Ophthalmopathy prediction by the model preceded onset by a median about 6.5 months. From stable hyperthyroidism, ophthalmopathy was separated by a 13 V-J model.

From RNA transcripts, TCR beta CDR3 regions were amplified. The HTBI set primed first-round TCR CDR3 RT-PCR. One entry per CDR3 protein results from TCRdb running MiXCR on the multiplex PCR reads. Of hundreds of thousands of distinct CDR3 sequences in the sample, 38% were seen once. Material: blood. This TCR was recovered from a man between 18 and 29 years old with Graves' hyperthyroidism. The chain couples TRBV6-5 to TRBJ2-7, with 11 positions matching TRBD2. The CDR3: CAAGLAGAYEQYF. The CDR3 bases are TGTGCCGCAGGACTAGCGGGTGCCTACGAGCAGTACTTC.